The 24 T cell receptor beta chains in this list originate from one sample, sequenced in a study of T cells after yellow fever vaccination. TCRdb passed the 5' RACE reads through MiXCR, listing each CDR3 protein once. The repertoire includes around 330,000 distinct CDR3 sequences, around 3.6% of them detected once, and roughly a quarter sits in the top ten. The sequenced sample was PBMCs, obtained on the day of the yellow fever booster vaccination. The receptors shown here come from a man in his late teens or twenties who received the YFV17D yellow fever vaccine.

This clonotype came up a few times. V is TRBV5-4 and J is TRBJ1-4; the D gene is possibly TRBD1 (5 bases). CDR1 and CDR2 (germline): SGHNT, YYREEE (reference sequence). Trimming shortened V by 4 bases and J by 8 bases, and 18 bases separated the two germline ends. The CDR3 covers 15 residues. CDR3 nucleotides: TGTGCCAGCAGCCGAAACCGGGGCTTGGGGGAAAAACTGTTTTTT. Translated: CASSRNRGLGEKLFF. Complete variable domain (other parts from reference TRBV5-4 and TRBJ1-4): ETGVTQSPTHLIKTRGQQVTLRCSSQSGHNTVSWYQQALGQGPQFIFQYYREEENGRGNFPPRFSGLQFPNYSSELNVNALELDDSALYLCASSRNRGLGEKLFFGSGTQLSVL.

This clonotype was counted at least ten times. The chain recombines TRBV18 with TRBJ2-5; perhaps TRBD2 as D (5 bases). Germline CDR1 is KGHSH and CDR2 is LQKENI. V lost 6 bases to trimming and J lost 1 base, with 12 bases between them. The CDR3 loop spans 14 amino acids. This CDR3 reads CASSTPGSQETQYF. CDR3 sequence (DNA): TGTGCCAGCTCCACTCCGGGGTCCCAAGAGACCCAGTACTTC.

This clonotype was seen only a few times. The chain joins TRBV23-1 to TRBJ2-2; 11 bases map to TRBD2. TRBV23-1 is treated as an ORF (open reading frame) with a function not yet certain. V lost 6 bases and J lost 4; bases outside the gene matches: 13. This CDR3 is 18 amino acids long. CDR3 nucleotides: TGCGCCAGCAGACTAGCGGGGGTTATCCTGCGGGGCACCGGGGAGCTGTTTTTT. It yields the protein CASRLAGVILRGTGELFF.

This clonotype showed up many times. The chain employs TRBV11-1 and TRBJ1-1; D is unclear. CDR3 length: 11 residues. Trimming took 4 bases from V and 7 from J, leaving 7 bases between them. CDR1 is SGHAT, CDR2 FQDESV, per germline (reference sequence). In DNA form, the CDR3 reads TGTGCCAGCAGCTGGGCGAGTGAAGCTTTCTTT. Translating gives CASSWASEAFF.

The J gene is TRBJ2-1, the V gene TRBV5-6; 10 positions match TRBD1. The CDR3 runs 20 residues. V was clipped by 2 bases and J by 0 bases; unmatched bases: 14. The germline CDR1 and CDR2 sequences are SGHDT and YYEEEE. The CDR3 spells CASSLYRQGAPSSSYNEQFF. The CDR3 DNA reads TGTGCCAGCAGCTTATACAGACAGGGGGCGCCTTCGAGCTCCTACAATGAGCAGTTCTTC.

This clonotype was detected a few times. This chain links TRBV3-2 with TRBJ1-1; the table names TRBD1, a call not compared with the DNA. TRBV3-2 is listed as a pseudogene. The CDR3 runs 14 residues. This CDR3 reads CASSRQGLNTEAFF. The CDR3 coding sequence is TGTGCCAGCAGCAGACAGGGCCTGAACACTGAAGCTTTCTTT.

Only a few counts were recorded for this clonotype. The chain joins TRBV14 to TRBJ2-1; tentatively, D is TRBD1 or TRBD2 (5 bases each). Germline V gene lookup returns CDR1 SGHDN and CDR2 FVKESK. This CDR3 has 16 amino acids. V lost 0 bases and J 5 bases, leaving 14 bases between the germline ends. Here the CDR3 reads CASSQEYWGTDNEQFF. The CDR3 nucleotides are TGTGCCAGCAGCCAAGAATATTGGGGGACCGACAATGAGCAGTTCTTC.

Here the CDR3 reads CASSQTKDRGYTEAFF. The CDR3 nucleotides read TGCGCCAGCAGTCAAACCAAGGACAGGGGTTACACTGAAGCTTTCTTT. The chain recombines TRBV23-1 with TRBJ1-1; 9 positions agree with TRBD1. TRBV23-1 is marked as an open reading frame, function uncertain. The CDR3 is made up of 16 amino acids. With 2 bases clipped from V and 3 bases from J, the junction kept 7 bases outside the gene matches.

This clonotype came up a few times. This chain links TRBV12-5 with TRBJ2-2; D is possibly TRBD2 (5 bases). The CDR3 has 16 residues. Germline CDR1 reads LGHNT; CDR2 reads FRNRAP. V lost 3 bases to trimming and J lost 5 bases, with 16 bases between them. DNA for the CDR3: TGTGCTAGTGGTTTCCTCGTCCCCAGGAGGACCGGGGAGCTGTTTTTT. Amino acid sequence: CASGFLVPRRTGELFF.

V gene TRBV29-1 combines with J gene TRBJ1-2, with unresolved D. Germline V gives CDR1 SQVTM, CDR2 ANQGSEA. V lost 4 bases to trimming and J lost 8 bases, with 11 bases between them. The CDR3 consists of 11 residues. Here the CDR3 reads CSVGGRVGYTF. For the CDR3, the DNA is TGCAGCGTTGGAGGGCGGGTAGGCTACACCTTC.

This clonotype was recorded at least ten times. The junction departs from germline at one end; a sequencing error may be responsible. The chain uses TRBV7-6 and TRBJ2-2, with 9 nucleotides matching TRBD2. CDR3 size: 15 residues. Germline V gene lookup returns CDR1 SGHVS and CDR2 FNYEAQ. CDR3 nucleotides: TGTGCCAGCACCTTAAGCGGGGGGAGCACCGGGGAGCTGTTTTTT. Translation gives CASTLSGGSTGELFF.

The sample holds a few counts of this clonotype. The V and J genes are TRBV18 and TRBJ1-2; TRBD1 matches at 9 bases. CDR3 length: 14 residues. The germline CDR1 and CDR2 sequences are KGHSH and LQKENI. V was clipped by 5 bases and J by 9 bases; unmatched bases: 10. CDR3: CASSAPGTGFSYTF. CDR3 DNA: TGTGCCAGCTCAGCGCCCGGGACAGGGTTCAGCTACACCTTC.

The table lists this clonotype with a few counts. The chain links TRBV19 to TRBJ1-4; no definite D call. V was shortened by 5 bases and J by 8 bases, with 12 bases between the two germline ends. The CDR3 is 13 amino acids. The germline V gene has CDR1 LNHDA and CDR2 SQIVND (reference sequence). In DNA, the CDR3 is TGTGCCAGTAGTGCTGGACCTGGCGAAAAACTGTTTTTT. Protein: CASSAGPGEKLFF.

This clonotype was detected only a few times. The rearrangement links TRBV19 to TRBJ2-1, with D perhaps matching TRBD1 or TRBD2 (5 bases each). Per germline, CDR1 LNHDA and CDR2 SQIVND (reference sequence). Trimming pared 5 bases from V and 6 bases from J, leaving 17 bases between. The CDR3 runs to 15 residues. The CDR3 nucleotides read TGTGCCAGTAGTTATTCCGACCTTGGGACCAATGAGCAGTTCTTC. It encodes CASSYSDLGTNEQFF.

The chain links TRBV6-5 to TRBJ2-7; possible D gene TRBD1, 6 bases. Trimming stripped 5 bases from V and 2 bases from J, with 16 bases between. The CDR3 has 15 amino acids. Germline assignment: CDR1 MNHEY and CDR2 SVGAGI. The CDR3 spells CASSTQGHYAYEQYF. CDR3 in DNA: TGTGCCAGCAGTACTCAGGGGCACTATGCCTACGAGCAGTACTTC.

This clonotype was seen at least ten times. The chain has TRBV5-1 and TRBJ2-1; D might be TRBD1 (6 bases). Trimming took off 8 bases at V and 5 bases at J, with 17 bases between the two ends. The CDR3 sequence is 14 residues long. Germline assignment: CDR1 SGHRS and CDR2 YFSETQ. The CDR3 region is CASMGQGIHNEQFF. In nucleotides, the CDR3 is TGCGCCAGTATGGGGCAGGGGATCCACAATGAGCAGTTCTTC.

This clonotype was counted many times. The chain couples TRBV2 to TRBJ1-5; D is perhaps TRBD1 (6 bases). The CDR3 is made up of 14 amino acids. The V gene's germline CDR1 is SNHLY and CDR2 FYNNEI. V was shortened by 5 bases and J by 5 bases, with 13 bases between the two germline ends. Here the CDR3 DNA reads TGTGCCAGCAGTTTTACAGGGATATATCAGCCCCAGCATTTT. Protein sequence: CASSFTGIYQPQHF.

A few counts support this clonotype. The chain recombines TRBV7-2 with TRBJ2-5, with TRBD2 matching 9 bases. The CDR3 is made up of 17 amino acids. Trimming removed 3 bases from V and 9 bases from J; junction bases left unmatched: 17. Per the germline V gene, CDR1 is SGHTA and CDR2 is FQGNSA. CDR3 bases: TGTGCCAGCAGCTTTATTTTAGCGGGGGCCCACGCGACGGCCCAGTACTTC. It translates to CASSFILAGAHATAQYF.

There are a few counts of this clonotype. The V gene is TRBV7-2, the J gene TRBJ2-1; 11 bases line up with TRBD2. The CDR3 runs to 17 residues. CDR1 and CDR2 (germline): SGHTA, FQGNSA. V dropped 5 bases and J dropped 1; count of bases not matched to a gene: 7. The CDR3 region has the DNA TGTGCCAGCAGCGGTAGCGGGGGGGTATATTCCTACAATGAGCAGTTCTTC. This sequence encodes CASSGSGGVYSYNEQFF. Variable domain in full (rest from reference TRBV7-2 and TRBJ2-1): GAGVSQSPSNKVTEKGKDVELRCDPISGHTALYWYRQSLGQGLEFLIYFQGNSAPDKSGLPSDRFSAERTGGSVSTLTIQRTQQEDSAVYLCASSGSGGVYSYNEQFFGPGTRLTVL.

This clonotype has more than one count but fewer than ten. The rearrangement uses TRBV20-1 and TRBJ1-3, with D uncertain. Germline CDR1 and CDR2: DFQATT and SNEGSKA (reference sequence). The CDR3 has 12 residues. V lost 0 bases and J 8 bases, leaving 8 bases between the germline ends. CDR3 sequence: CSARDPSHTIYF. The CDR3 coding sequence is TGCAGTGCTAGAGATCCGAGTCACACCATATATTTT.

This clonotype appeared many times. CDR3 DNA sequence: TGCGCCAGCAGCGGCGCAAAGAGTCGGGGGGTGTTCTTC. As protein: CASSGAKSRGVFF. The J gene is TRBJ2-1, the V gene TRBV4-1, with TRBD2 identical over 7 bases. J gave up 15 bases and V 5 bases, and 13 bases lay outside the gene matches. The CDR3 loop spans 13 amino acids. Germline assignment: CDR1 MGHRA and CDR2 YSYEKL.

This clonotype was detected ten times or more. This chain links TRBV19 with TRBJ2-7; 8 bases are shared with TRBD2. CDR3 size: 15 residues. Per germline, CDR1 LNHDA and CDR2 SQIVND (reference sequence). J was trimmed by 0 bases and V by 5 bases; bases with no gene match: 6. CDR3 nucleotide sequence: TGTGCCAGTAGTGCGGGGGGCCATAGCTCCTACGAGCAGTACTTC. Residues: CASSAGGHSSYEQYF. Using reference TRBV19 and TRBJ2-7 for the parts outside the CDR3, the full variable domain is DGGITQSPKYLFRKEGQNVTLSCEQNLNHDAMYWYRQDPGQGLRLIYYSQIVNDFQKGDIAEGYSVSREKKESFPLTVTSAQKNPTAFYLCASSAGGHSSYEQYFGPGTRLTVT.

This clonotype was seen at least ten times. The chain recombines TRBV5-1 with TRBJ2-3, with 7 nucleotides matching TRBD1. Germline lookup yields CDR1 SGHRS and CDR2 YFSETQ. The CDR3 is 15 residues long. The ends lost 5 bases at V and 4 bases at J; junction bases unmatched: 10. The CDR3 DNA follows: TGCGCCAGCAGGCGCCGAACAGGGGATGCAGATACGCAGTATTTT. Residues: CASRRRTGDADTQYF.

Only a few counts were recorded for this clonotype. The chain has TRBV24-1 and TRBJ2-3; the D gene is possibly TRBD2 (5 bases). Germline loops: CDR1 KGHDR, CDR2 SFDVKD. V shed 12 bases and J shed 6 bases, with 15 bases lying between them. This CDR3 spans 12 amino acids. The CDR3 sequence is CASGGYQDTQYF. CDR3 bases: TGTGCCTCCGGCGGGTATCAGGATACGCAGTATTTT.